The source of this TCR beta chain is a study of cytomegalovirus exposure and HLA in healthy donors. Study-wide findings and caveats: Testing in vitro showed a few CMV-associated chains specific for CMV antigens. Rare TCR sequences dominated, though some public TCRs recurred in many donors.

Looked up from germline, CDR1 is WNHNN and CDR2 is SYGVQD (reference sequence). V lost 6 bases, J lost 2 bases, and 9 bases lay in between. The CDR3 totals 13 residues. The protocol was immunoSEQ multiplex PCR, while the TCRdb copy is restricted to in-frame clones and leaves out a portion. The table records 200,000 to 250,000 clones, 75% to 95% of them present only once. A remark on this clone: Its specificity is unknown.

This TCR was sampled from a woman aged 18-29 years in good health and CMV-seronegative. Material for sequencing was PBMCs. The genes are TRBV10-1 and TRBJ2-3; maybe TRBD1 (5 bases). DNA for the CDR3: TGCGCCAGCAGCGGACAAGTCACAGATACGCAGTATTTT. This codes for CASSGQVTDTQYF.